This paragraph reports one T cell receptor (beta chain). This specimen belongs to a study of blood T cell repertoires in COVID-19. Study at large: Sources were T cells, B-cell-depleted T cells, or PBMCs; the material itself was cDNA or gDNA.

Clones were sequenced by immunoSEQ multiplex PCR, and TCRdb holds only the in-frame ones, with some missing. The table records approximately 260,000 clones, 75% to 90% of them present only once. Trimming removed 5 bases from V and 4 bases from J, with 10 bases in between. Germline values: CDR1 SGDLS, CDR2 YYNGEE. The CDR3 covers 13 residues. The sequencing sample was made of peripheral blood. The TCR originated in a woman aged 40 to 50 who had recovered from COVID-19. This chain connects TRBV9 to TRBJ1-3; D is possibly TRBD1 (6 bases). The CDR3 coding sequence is TGTGCCAGCAGAGGGGGGGCCGGAAACACCATATATTTT. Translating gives CASRGGAGNTIYF.